This T cell receptor beta chain is drawn from a study of regulatory T cells in long-lasting Graves disease. The CDR3 consists of 14 residues. J gave up 6 bases and V 0 bases, and 4 bases lay outside the gene matches. CDR1 and CDR2 from the germline V gene are GTSNPN and SVGIG (reference sequence). According to the study, TCR beta libraries were built with iRepertoire HTBI primers and CDR3-region Arm-PCR. TCRdb reprocessed the multiplex PCR reads via MiXCR and lists one record per CDR3 protein. The repertoire holds about 240,000 distinct CDR3 sequences, around 21% seen once, with 14% in the top ten. This clonotype appeared a few times. Time point: newly diagnosed GD, antithyroid drugs for less than 3 months. Isolated PBMC RNA provided the starting material for the TCR library.

The rearrangement joins TRBV30 to TRBJ1-2; 10 bases line up with TRBD1. The source material was peripheral blood mononuclear cells (PBMCs), sampled at new diagnosis, from a patient treated with antithyroid drugs. This clonotype was sampled from a female donor with Graves disease. In DNA, the CDR3 is TGTGCCTGGAGTGTGGGACAGGGGATTGATGGCTACACCTTC. Translation: CAWSVGQGIDGYTF.